Listed below are T cell receptor beta chains from one sample, sequenced in a study of radiation and T cells in renal cell carcinoma. The assay was immunoSEQ multiplex PCR, and TCRdb's table has in-frame clones only and misses some. Here the sample spans roughly 92,000 clones, around 80% being singletons. Sequencing used blood, obtained from a patient whose treatment included radiotherapy and nephrectomy. All receptors derive from a man aged 55 to 69 with renal cell carcinoma. CDR3s include the opening cysteine and the closing phenylalanine or tryptophan. The order of the fields is D gene, clone size, V gene, J gene, CDR3 DNA, CDR3 protein. A D gene is named only where the DNA matches it firmly. Expanded clones are given a class, and other clones once, few, many or no size at all.

d_call: .; clone_size: .; v_call: TRBV28; j_call: TRBJ1-1; cdr3_nt: TGTGCCAGCAGGGAGGGAGGAGAGAGCACTGAAGCTTTCTTT; cdr3_aa: CASREGGESTEAFF
d_call: .; clone_size: .; v_call: TRBV14; j_call: TRBJ1-1; cdr3_nt: TGTGCCAGCAGCCGCGACAGAGCCCCCACTGAAGCTTTCTTT; cdr3_aa: CASSRDRAPTEAFF
d_call: TRBD1; clone_size: .; v_call: TRBV19; j_call: TRBJ2-3; cdr3_nt: TGTGCCACTGCGGACAGGCTCACAGATACGCAGTATTTT; cdr3_aa: CATADRLTDTQYF
d_call: TRBD1; clone_size: few; v_call: TRBV7-9; j_call: TRBJ2-7; cdr3_nt: TGTGCCAGCAGCTTAAGGGACAGGGGTACCTACGAGCAGTACTTC; cdr3_aa: CASSLRDRGTYEQYF
d_call: .; clone_size: once; v_call: TRBV5-1; j_call: TRBJ2-5; cdr3_nt: TGCGCCAGCAGCTTGGCGTTCAGGGGGAGGGCAGAGACCCAGTACTTC; cdr3_aa: CASSLAFRGRAETQYF
d_call: .; clone_size: once; v_call: TRBV10-3; j_call: TRBJ2-5; cdr3_nt: TGTGCCATCAGTGCGGGGCGGGAGACCCAGTACTTC; cdr3_aa: CAISAGRETQYF
d_call: .; clone_size: .; v_call: TRBV7-9; j_call: TRBJ1-1; cdr3_nt: TGTGCCAGCAGCTTAGCTTATCAGGATAAGGGTGAAGCTTTCTTT; cdr3_aa: CASSLAYQDKGEAFF
d_call: TRBD1; clone_size: .; v_call: TRBV28; j_call: TRBJ2-3; cdr3_nt: TGTGCCAGCAGCTCGTCCGGGACAGCTAGCACAGATACGCAGTATTTT; cdr3_aa: CASSSSGTASTDTQYF
d_call: .; clone_size: .; v_call: TRBV19; j_call: TRBJ1-5; cdr3_nt: TGTGCCAGTAGTATGTGGGGGAATAGCAATCAGCCCCAGCATTTT; cdr3_aa: CASSMWGNSNQPQHF
d_call: TRBD2; clone_size: .; v_call: TRBV6-5; j_call: TRBJ2-2; cdr3_nt: TGTGCCAGCAGTTACTCGCCTAGCGGGAGTACCGGGGAGCTGTTTTTT; cdr3_aa: CASSYSPSGSTGELFF
d_call: TRBD1; clone_size: .; v_call: TRBV12-5; j_call: TRBJ1-1; cdr3_nt: TGTGCTAGTGGTTTGGTACTCCAGACAGGGGAGGACACTGAAGCTTTCTTT; cdr3_aa: CASGLVLQTGEDTEAFF
d_call: .; clone_size: .; v_call: TRBV27; j_call: TRBJ1-1; cdr3_nt: TGTGCCAGCAGTTTCTCTCTGAACACTGAAGCTTTCTTT; cdr3_aa: CASSFSLNTEAFF
d_call: .; clone_size: .; v_call: TRBV28; j_call: TRBJ1-1; cdr3_nt: TGTGCCAGCAGTGGGGTTAGTATGGCTTTCTTT; cdr3_aa: CASSGVSMAFF
d_call: TRBD1; clone_size: .; v_call: TRBV29-1; j_call: TRBJ1-1; cdr3_nt: TGCAGCGTGACCGGGACAGGGGCGTCCCCCACGAACACTGAAGCTTTCTTT; cdr3_aa: CSVTGTGASPTNTEAFF
d_call: .; clone_size: .; v_call: TRBV30; j_call: TRBJ1-1; cdr3_nt: TGTGCCTGGATTGGACAGTTTAACACTGAAGCTTTCTTT; cdr3_aa: CAWIGQFNTEAFF
d_call: .; clone_size: .; v_call: TRBV27; j_call: TRBJ2-7; cdr3_nt: TGTGCCAGCAGTTTATCCTCAGATCATCGGCAGTACTTC; cdr3_aa: CASSLSSDHRQYF
d_call: TRBD2; clone_size: .; v_call: TRBV15; j_call: TRBJ2-1; cdr3_nt: TGTGCCACCAGCAGAGTCCTAGCGGGAGGCGGTGAGCAGTTCTTC; cdr3_aa: CATSRVLAGGGEQFF
d_call: .; clone_size: .; v_call: TRBV11-2; j_call: TRBJ2-7; cdr3_nt: TGTGCCAGCAGTCCCAGGGCAAGCTACGAGCAGTACTTC; cdr3_aa: CASSPRASYEQYF
d_call: TRBD2; clone_size: .; v_call: TRBV5-1; j_call: TRBJ2-7; cdr3_nt: TGCGCCAGCAGCTTGGTACCTAGCGGGAGCCTCGAGCAGTACTTC; cdr3_aa: CASSLVPSGSLEQYF
d_call: .; clone_size: .; v_call: TRBV6-1; j_call: TRBJ2-2; cdr3_nt: TGTGCCAGCAGTGAGACAAGGAGGGAGCTGTTTTTT; cdr3_aa: CASSETRRELFF
d_call: .; clone_size: once; v_call: TRBV29-1; j_call: TRBJ2-7; cdr3_nt: TGCAGCGTTTTATTTACCTACGAGCAGTACTTC; cdr3_aa: CSVLFTYEQYF
d_call: TRBD2; clone_size: once; v_call: TRBV9; j_call: TRBJ2-1; cdr3_nt: TGTGCCAGCAGCGCAAGACTAGCGGGGTTAGTCAATGAGCAGTTCTTC; cdr3_aa: CASSARLAGLVNEQFF
d_call: TRBD1; clone_size: once; v_call: TRBV4-2; j_call: TRBJ1-2; cdr3_nt: TGTGCCAGCAGCCTTGGACAGGAAGGCACAATTGGCTATGGCTACACCTTC; cdr3_aa: CASSLGQEGTIGYGYTF
d_call: .; clone_size: .; v_call: TRBV7-2; j_call: TRBJ1-2; cdr3_nt: TGTGCCAGCAGCTCCGGGACACGCAACTATGGCTACACCTTC; cdr3_aa: CASSSGTRNYGYTF
d_call: TRBD2; clone_size: .; v_call: TRBV4-1; j_call: TRBJ2-1; cdr3_nt: TGCGCCAGCAGCCCCAGATGGGTCCTGACTAGCGGGCAATACAATGAGCAGTTCTTC; cdr3_aa: CASSPRWVLTSGQYNEQFF
d_call: .; clone_size: .; v_call: TRBV10-3; j_call: TRBJ2-1; cdr3_nt: TGTGCCATCAGTCCTGCGGCAGCAGAGCAGTTCTTC; cdr3_aa: CAISPAAAEQFF
d_call: TRBD2; clone_size: .; v_call: TRBV6-5; j_call: TRBJ2-1; cdr3_nt: TGTGCCAGCAGTCCTAGCGGGAGGGCCTACAATGAGCAGTTCTTC; cdr3_aa: CASSPSGRAYNEQFF
d_call: TRBD1; clone_size: .; v_call: TRBV19; j_call: TRBJ1-4; cdr3_nt: TGTGCCAGCTCTCCAGGGGGAAGTGAAAAACTGTTTTTT; cdr3_aa: CASSPGGSEKLFF
d_call: .; clone_size: once; v_call: TRBV4-1; j_call: TRBJ2-7; cdr3_nt: TGCGCCAGCAGCCAAGACAGGAGGTACGAGCAGTACTTC; cdr3_aa: CASSQDRRYEQYF
d_call: .; clone_size: .; v_call: TRBV28; j_call: TRBJ2-5; cdr3_nt: TGTGCCAGCAGTTTAAGACAGCTCCAAGAGACCCAGTACTTC; cdr3_aa: CASSLRQLQETQYF
d_call: .; clone_size: once; v_call: TRBV5-1; j_call: TRBJ2-1; cdr3_nt: TGCGCCAGCAGCTTGGCTGTGTTCTCCTACAATGAGCAGTTCTTC; cdr3_aa: CASSLAVFSYNEQFF
d_call: .; clone_size: .; v_call: TRBV4-1; j_call: TRBJ1-1; cdr3_nt: TGCGCCAGCAGCCAAACCTTGACGAGGGGTAGCACTGAAGCTTTCTTT; cdr3_aa: CASSQTLTRGSTEAFF
d_call: .; clone_size: .; v_call: TRBV5-1; j_call: TRBJ2-3; cdr3_nt: TGCGCCAGCAGCTTGGACGTCTCTCACACAGATACGCAGTATTTT; cdr3_aa: CASSLDVSHTDTQYF